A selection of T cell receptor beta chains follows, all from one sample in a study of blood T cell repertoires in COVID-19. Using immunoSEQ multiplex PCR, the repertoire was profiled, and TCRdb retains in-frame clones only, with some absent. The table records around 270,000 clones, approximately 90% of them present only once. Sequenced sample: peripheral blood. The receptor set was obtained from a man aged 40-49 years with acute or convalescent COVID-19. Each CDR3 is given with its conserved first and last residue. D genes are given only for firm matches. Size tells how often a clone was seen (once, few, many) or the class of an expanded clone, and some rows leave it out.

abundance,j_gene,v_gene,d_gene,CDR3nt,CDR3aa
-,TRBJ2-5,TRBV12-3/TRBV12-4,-,TGTGCCAGCAGTCTAGGGGAGAGAGAGACCCAGTACTTC,CASSLGERETQYF
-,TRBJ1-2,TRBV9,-,TGTGCCAGCAGCGTAACCAGTGGTGGCTACACCTTC,CASSVTSGGYTF
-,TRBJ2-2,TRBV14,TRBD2,TGTGCCAGCAGCCGAGGACTAGCGGGCAACCCTTTAAACACCGGGGAGCTGTTTTTT,CASSRGLAGNPLNTGELFF
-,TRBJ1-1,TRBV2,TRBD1,TGTGCCAGCAGTAAGGACAGGGGCACTGAAGCTTTCTTT,CASSKDRGTEAFF
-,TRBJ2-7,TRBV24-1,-,TGTGCCACCAGTGATTTGCTAGAGCAGTACTTC,CATSDLLEQYF
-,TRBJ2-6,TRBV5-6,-,TGTGCCAGCAGCTTGGTTCGGGGCTCTGGGGCCAACGTCCTGACTTTC,CASSLVRGSGANVLTF
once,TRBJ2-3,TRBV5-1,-,TGCGCCAGCCGGCAAATTGGGGCTAACACAGATACGCAGTATTTT,CASRQIGANTDTQYF
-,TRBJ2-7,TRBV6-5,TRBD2,TGTGCCAGCAGTCCCGCGGGGGGGAAGTACGAGCAGTACTTC,CASSPAGGKYEQYF
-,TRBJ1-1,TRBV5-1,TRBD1,TGCGCCAGCAGCCTGGAGACAGGGGTGAACACTGAAGCTTTCTTT,CASSLETGVNTEAFF
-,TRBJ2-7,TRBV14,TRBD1,TGTGCCAGCAGCTACAAGGGACAGGCCTACGAGCAGTACTTC,CASSYKGQAYEQYF
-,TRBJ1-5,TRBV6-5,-,TGTGCCAGCAGTCGACAGGAGAATAGCAATCAGCCCCAGCATTTT,CASSRQENSNQPQHF
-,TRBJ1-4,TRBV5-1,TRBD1,TGCGCCAGCAGCTACTTTGGACAGGGTCTTAATGAAAAACTGTTTTTT,CASSYFGQGLNEKLFF
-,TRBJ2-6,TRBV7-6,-,TGTGCCAGCAGCTCCTGGCGGGCTGGGGCCAACGTCCTGACTTTC,CASSSWRAGANVLTF
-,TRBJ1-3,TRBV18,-,TGTGCCAGCTCACCAATGGGCTCGCCGGCCACGAGCTCTGGAAACACCATATATTTT,CASSPMGSPATSSGNTIYF
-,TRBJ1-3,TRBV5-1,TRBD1,TGCGCCAGCAGCGCCAAAGACAGGGCGATCCTCTACTCTGGAAACACCATATATTTT,CASSAKDRAILYSGNTIYF
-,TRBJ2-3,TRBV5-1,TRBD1,TGCGCCAGCAGCTCCGGACAGGGCGGAGATACGCAGTATTTT,CASSSGQGGDTQYF
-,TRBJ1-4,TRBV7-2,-,TGTGCCAGCGGCCTTCAGGGTAATAATGAAAAACTGTTTTTT,CASGLQGNNEKLFF
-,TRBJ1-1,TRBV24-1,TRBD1,TGTGCCACCAGTGATAGTGGACAGGGCGACACTGAAGCTTTCTTT,CATSDSGQGDTEAFF
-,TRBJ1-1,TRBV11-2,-,TGTGCCCCCCCCCACGCGACAGACAACACTGAAGCTTTCTTT,CAPPHATDNTEAFF
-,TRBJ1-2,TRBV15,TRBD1,TGTGCCACCAGCGGCTGGGACAGGGGAGACTATGGCTACACCTTC,CATSGWDRGDYGYTF
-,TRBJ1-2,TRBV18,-,TGTGCCAGCTCACCACAAGGGGTCAATGGCTACACCTTC,CASSPQGVNGYTF
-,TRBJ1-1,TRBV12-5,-,TGTGCTAGTGGTTTGGACACTTTACGGAGATGGAAGAAATTGGGTGAAGCTTTCTTT,CASGLDTLRRWKKLGEAFF
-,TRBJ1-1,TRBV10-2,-,TGCGCCAGCAGTTTGACGGGAGGTGAAGCTTTCTTT,CASSLTGGEAFF
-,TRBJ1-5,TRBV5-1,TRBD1,TGCGCCAGCAGCTTGGAGGGACAGGGAGGTCAGCCCCAGCATTTT,CASSLEGQGGQPQHF
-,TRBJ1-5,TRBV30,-,TGTGCCTGGAGCCAACAGGGAAATCAGCCCCAGCATTTT,CAWSQQGNQPQHF
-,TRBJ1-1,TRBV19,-,TGTGCCAGTAGTATATGGCGACAGGCGGAGGTAATATTT,CASSIWRQAEVIF
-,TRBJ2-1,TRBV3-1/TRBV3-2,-,TGTGCCAGCAGCCAAGAAAAAGGCAGGGTTGGGTTCTTC,CASSQEKGRVGFF
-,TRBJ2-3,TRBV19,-,TGTGCCAGTAGTTGGGAGGTCATCTTTCAGCGGGATACGCAGTATTTT,CASSWEVIFQRDTQYF
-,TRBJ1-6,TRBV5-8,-,TGTGCCAGCAGGTTACAGGGTTATTCACCCCTCCACTTT,CASRLQGYSPLHF
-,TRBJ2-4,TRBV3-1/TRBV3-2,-,TGTGCCAGCACCCCGAGGGAAGCCAAAAACATTCAGTACTTC,CASTPREAKNIQYF
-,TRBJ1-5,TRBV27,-,TGTGCCAGCAGTTTACAGGGGAGTCAGCCCCAGCATTTT,CASSLQGSQPQHF
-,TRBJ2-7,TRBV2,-,TGTGCCAGCAGTTTGACAGCCTCCTACGAGCAGTACTTC,CASSLTASYEQYF
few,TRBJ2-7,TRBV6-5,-,TGTGCCAGCAGTTACGGGGAGGAGTCCTACGAGCAGTACTTC,CASSYGEESYEQYF
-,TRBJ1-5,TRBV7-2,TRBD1,TGTGCCAGCAGCTTCACACAGGGGCAGGGGACCCAGCATTTT,CASSFTQGQGTQHF
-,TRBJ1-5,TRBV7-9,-,TGTGCCAGCAGCTTAACAGGGAGTGACAATCAGCCCCAGCATTTT,CASSLTGSDNQPQHF
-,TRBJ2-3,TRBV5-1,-,TGCGCCAGCAGCTTGGGTAGGACGGGGTTCTACACAGATACGCAGTATTTT,CASSLGRTGFYTDTQYF
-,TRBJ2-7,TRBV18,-,TGTGCCAGCTCACCGACTAGGGACGCCGAGCAGTACTTC,CASSPTRDAEQYF
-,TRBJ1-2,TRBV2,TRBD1,TGTGCCAGCAGTGTCCTACAGGGGGCGGCCTATGGCTACACCTTC,CASSVLQGAAYGYTF
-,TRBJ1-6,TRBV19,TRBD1,TGTGCCAGTACTGCAGGGGGCTCCTATAATTCACCCCTCCACTTT,CASTAGGSYNSPLHF
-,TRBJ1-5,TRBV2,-,TGTGCCAGCAGTGTACAGGGTTCGAACAATCAGCCCCAGCATTTT,CASSVQGSNNQPQHF
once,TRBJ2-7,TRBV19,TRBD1,TGTGCCAGTAGTGCCGGACAGGGACGCTCCTACGAGCAGTACTTC,CASSAGQGRSYEQYF
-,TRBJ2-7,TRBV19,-,TGTGCCAGTAGTATAGCCCAGGGGCCCAACGAGCAGTACTTC,CASSIAQGPNEQYF
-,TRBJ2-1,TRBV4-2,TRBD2,TGTGCCAGCAGCCAAGAAGGACTAGAAGGCAATGAGCAGTTCTTC,CASSQEGLEGNEQFF
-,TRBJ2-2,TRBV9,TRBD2,TGTGCCAGCAGCGGGGGACGATACCCGGGAGGGACCGGGGAGCTGTTTTTT,CASSGGRYPGGTGELFF
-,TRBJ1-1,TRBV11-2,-,TGTGCCAGCAGCTTATCAGTGAACACTGAAGCTTTCTTT,CASSLSVNTEAFF
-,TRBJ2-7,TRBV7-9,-,TGTGCCAGCAGCTCGGGGACTGTCGGTTACGAGCAGTACTTC,CASSSGTVGYEQYF
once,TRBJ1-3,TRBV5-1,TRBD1,TGCGCCAGCAGCAAAGGACAGGGAGGAAACACCATATATTTT,CASSKGQGGNTIYF
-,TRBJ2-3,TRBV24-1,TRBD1,TGTGCCACCAGTGATTCGGGACAGGGGGCCCTCACAGATACGCAGTATTTT,CATSDSGQGALTDTQYF
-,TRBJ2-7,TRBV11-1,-,TGTGCCAGCAGCTTCCCCAGCTCCTACGAGCAGTACTTC,CASSFPSSYEQYF